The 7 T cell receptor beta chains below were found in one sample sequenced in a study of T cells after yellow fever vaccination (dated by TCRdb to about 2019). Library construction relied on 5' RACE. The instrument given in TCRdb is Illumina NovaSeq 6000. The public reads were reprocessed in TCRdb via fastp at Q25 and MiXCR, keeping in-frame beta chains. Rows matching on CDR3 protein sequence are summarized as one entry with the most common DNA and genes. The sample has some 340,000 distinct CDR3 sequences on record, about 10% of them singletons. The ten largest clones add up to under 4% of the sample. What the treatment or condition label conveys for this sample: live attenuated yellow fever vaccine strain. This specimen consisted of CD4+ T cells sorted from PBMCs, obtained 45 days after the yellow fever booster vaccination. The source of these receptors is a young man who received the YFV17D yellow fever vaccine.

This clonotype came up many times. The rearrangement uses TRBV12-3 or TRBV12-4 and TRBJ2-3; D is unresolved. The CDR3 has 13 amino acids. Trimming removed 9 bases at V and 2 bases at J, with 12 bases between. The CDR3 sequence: CASGVDDTDTQYF. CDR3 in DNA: TGTGCCAGTGGAGTAGACGACACAGATACGCAGTATTTT.

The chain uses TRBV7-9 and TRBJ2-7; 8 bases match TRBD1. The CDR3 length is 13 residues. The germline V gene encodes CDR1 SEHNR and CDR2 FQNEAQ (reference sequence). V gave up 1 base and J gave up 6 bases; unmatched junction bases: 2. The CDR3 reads CASSLDRGAEQYV. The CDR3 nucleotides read TGTGCCAGCAGCTTAGACAGGGGGGCCGAGCAGTACGTC.

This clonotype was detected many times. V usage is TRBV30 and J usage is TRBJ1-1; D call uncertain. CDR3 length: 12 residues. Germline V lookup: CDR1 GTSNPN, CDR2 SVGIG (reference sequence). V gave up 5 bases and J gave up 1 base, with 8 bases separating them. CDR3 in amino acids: CAWETGNTEAFF. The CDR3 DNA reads TGTGCCTGGGAGACGGGGAACACTGAAGCTTTCTTT.

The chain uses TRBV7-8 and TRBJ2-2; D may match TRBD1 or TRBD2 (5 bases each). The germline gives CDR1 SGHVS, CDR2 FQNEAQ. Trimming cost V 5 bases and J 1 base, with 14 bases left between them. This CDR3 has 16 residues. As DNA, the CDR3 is TGTGCCAGCAGCCCAGGGACGGTCATGAACACCGGGGAGCTGTTTTTT. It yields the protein CASSPGTVMNTGELFF.

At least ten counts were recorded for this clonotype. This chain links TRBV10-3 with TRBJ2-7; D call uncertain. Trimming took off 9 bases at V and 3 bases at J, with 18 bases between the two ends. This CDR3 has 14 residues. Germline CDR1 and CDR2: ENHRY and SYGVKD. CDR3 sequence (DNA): TGTGCCATTTCGGAAACGCTACCCGACTACGAGCAGTACTTC. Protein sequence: CAISETLPDYEQYF.

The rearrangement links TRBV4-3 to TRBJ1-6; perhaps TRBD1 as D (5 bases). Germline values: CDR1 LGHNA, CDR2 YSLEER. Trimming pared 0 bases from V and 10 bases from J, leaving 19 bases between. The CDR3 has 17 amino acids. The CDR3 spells CASSQDLAGLLASPLHF. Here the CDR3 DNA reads TGCGCCAGCAGCCAAGACTTAGCGGGGCTCCTAGCCTCACCCCTCCACTTT.

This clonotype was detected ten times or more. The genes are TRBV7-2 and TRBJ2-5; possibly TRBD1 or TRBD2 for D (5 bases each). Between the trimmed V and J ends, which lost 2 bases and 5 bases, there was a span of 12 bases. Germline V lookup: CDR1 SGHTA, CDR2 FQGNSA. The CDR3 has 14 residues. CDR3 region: CASSLLTREETQYF. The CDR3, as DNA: TGTGCCAGCAGCTTACTTACCAGGGAGGAGACCCAGTACTTC. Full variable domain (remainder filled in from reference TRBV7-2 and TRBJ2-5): GAGVSQSPSNKVTEKGKDVELRCDPISGHTALYWYRQSLGQGLEFLIYFQGNSAPDKSGLPSDRFSAERTGGSVSTLTIQRTQQEDSAVYLCASSLLTREETQYFGPGTRLLVL.